Included here is one T cell receptor beta chain sequence, with context. A multiplex PCR was run with 60 Vbeta primers and 13 Jbeta primers. TCRdb keeps only in-frame clones here, not all; method: immunoSEQ multiplex PCR. The sample includes about 160,000 clones. The CDR3 sequence is 15 residues long. Trimming stripped 1 base from V and 8 bases from J, with 15 bases between. Germline values: CDR1 SGHDN, CDR2 FVKESK. The entry originates in a study of cytomegalovirus exposure and HLA in healthy donors. The clonotype comes from a woman aged 60 to 75 in good health and CMV-seronegative. Sequencing used PBMCs. The rearrangement links TRBV14 to TRBJ2-1, with D maybe TRBD2 (6 bases). The CDR3 coding sequence is TGTGCCAGCAGCCAAGGCGGGGCACTAAGAGATGAGCAGTTCTTC. Translated: CASSQGGALRDEQFF.